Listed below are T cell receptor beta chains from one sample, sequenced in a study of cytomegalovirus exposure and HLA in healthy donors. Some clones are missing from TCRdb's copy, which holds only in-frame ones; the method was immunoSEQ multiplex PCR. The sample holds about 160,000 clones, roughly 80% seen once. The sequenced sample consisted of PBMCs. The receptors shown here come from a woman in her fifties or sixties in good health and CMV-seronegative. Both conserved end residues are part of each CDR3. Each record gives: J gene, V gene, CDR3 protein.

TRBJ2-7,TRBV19,CALAQREGLYEQYF
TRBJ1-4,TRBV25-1,CASSELYATNEKLFF
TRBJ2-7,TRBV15,CATSGGTGSWYEQYF
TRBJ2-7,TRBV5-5,CASSLLRTASYEQYF
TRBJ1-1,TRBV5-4,CASSTGQGMVAFF
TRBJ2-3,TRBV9,CASSGSGTGKDTQYF
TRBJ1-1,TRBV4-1,CASSHKAGWAEAFF
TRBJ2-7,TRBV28,CASTVENEQYF
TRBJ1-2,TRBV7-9,CASSFYINGYTF
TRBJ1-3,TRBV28,CASHRTGSMAGNTIYF
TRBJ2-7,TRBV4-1,CASSDPGGTGSYEQYF
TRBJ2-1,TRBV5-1,CASSEGLANFNEQFF
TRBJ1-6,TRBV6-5,CATWGGLYNSPLHF
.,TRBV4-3,CASSQDAGDHEQYF
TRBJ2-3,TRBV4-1,CASSPYNGPWTSGSSTDTQYF
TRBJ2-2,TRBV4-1,CASSQASGRSTGELFF
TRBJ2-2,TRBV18,CASSPPGGTGYTGELFF
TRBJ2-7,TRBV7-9,CASSSRGLAGDYEQYF
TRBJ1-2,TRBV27,CASSSQGNYGYTF
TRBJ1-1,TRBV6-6,CASSTPGQNTEAFF
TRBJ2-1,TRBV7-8,CASSLLDRVTYNEQFF
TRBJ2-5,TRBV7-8,CASSLQGSMGETQYF
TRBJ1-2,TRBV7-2,CASSLDDIFGYTF
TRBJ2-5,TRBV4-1,CASSQDSETQYF
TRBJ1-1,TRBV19,CASSNDRVNTEAFF
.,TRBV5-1,CASSRTLAGVVNEQYF
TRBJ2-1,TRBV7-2,CASSSPGLADDNEQFF
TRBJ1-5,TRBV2,CATSGGSNQPQHF
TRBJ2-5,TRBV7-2,CASSFWTGQETQYF
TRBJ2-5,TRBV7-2,CASSLVLAFRETQYF
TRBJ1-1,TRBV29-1,CSVEGRDTEAFF
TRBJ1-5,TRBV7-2,CASTLIGQENQPQHF
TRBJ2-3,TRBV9,CASSVAGGPFSLGTDTQYF
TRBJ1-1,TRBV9,CASSDQQGLIAEAFF
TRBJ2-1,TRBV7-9,CASSFLAGDLSNEQFF
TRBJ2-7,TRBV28,CASSFQRLAGGTYEQYF
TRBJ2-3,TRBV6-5,CASSYGTTHNTDTQYF
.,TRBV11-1,CASSLDPGTPYEQYF
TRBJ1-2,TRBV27,CASSPQGQRESYGYTF
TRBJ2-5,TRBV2,CASSESGGKTQYF
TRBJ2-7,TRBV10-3,CAIRPTGPTYEQYF
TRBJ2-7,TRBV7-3,CASSLFREEIYEQYF
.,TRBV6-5,CASSYSRGIYEQYF
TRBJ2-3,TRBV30,CAWSVLGTSGNTQYF